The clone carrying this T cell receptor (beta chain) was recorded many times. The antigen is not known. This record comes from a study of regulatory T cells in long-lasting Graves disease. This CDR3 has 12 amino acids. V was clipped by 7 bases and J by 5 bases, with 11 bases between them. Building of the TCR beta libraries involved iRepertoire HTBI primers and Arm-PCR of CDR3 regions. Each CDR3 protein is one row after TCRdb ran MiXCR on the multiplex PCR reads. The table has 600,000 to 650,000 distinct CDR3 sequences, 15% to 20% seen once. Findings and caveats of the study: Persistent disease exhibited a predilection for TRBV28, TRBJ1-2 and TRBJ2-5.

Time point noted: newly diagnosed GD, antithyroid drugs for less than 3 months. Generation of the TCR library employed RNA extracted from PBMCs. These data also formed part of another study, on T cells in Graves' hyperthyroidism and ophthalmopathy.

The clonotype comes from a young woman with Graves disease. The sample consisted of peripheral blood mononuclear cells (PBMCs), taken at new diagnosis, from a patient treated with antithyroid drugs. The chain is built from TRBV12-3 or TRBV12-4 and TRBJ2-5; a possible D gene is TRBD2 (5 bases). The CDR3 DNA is TGTGCCAGCACCTTAGAGGGTGAGACCCAGTACTTC. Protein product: CASTLEGETQYF.